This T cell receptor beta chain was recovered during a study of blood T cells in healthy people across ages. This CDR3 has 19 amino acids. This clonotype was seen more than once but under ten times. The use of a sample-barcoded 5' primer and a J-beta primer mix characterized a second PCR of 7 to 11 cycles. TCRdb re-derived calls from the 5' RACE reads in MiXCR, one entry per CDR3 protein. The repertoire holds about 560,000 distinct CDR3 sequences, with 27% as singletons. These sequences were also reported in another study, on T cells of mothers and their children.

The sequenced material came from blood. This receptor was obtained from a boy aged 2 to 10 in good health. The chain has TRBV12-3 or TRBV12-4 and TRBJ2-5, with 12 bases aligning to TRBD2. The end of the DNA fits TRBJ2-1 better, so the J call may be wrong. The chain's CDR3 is CASSPRDRWPSGRANEQFF. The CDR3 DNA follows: TGTGCCAGCAGCCCCCGGGACAGGTGGCCTAGCGGGAGGGCCAATGAGCAGTTCTTC.